This paragraph reports one T cell receptor (beta chain). The antigen remains undetermined. Because it lacks the conserved phenylalanine or tryptophan at the end, this CDR3 is likely a read error. When naive CD8 T cells were sorted, they were gated as CD8+CD4-CCR7+CD45RA+. MiXCR, applied by TCRdb to the PCR reads, yields one record per CDR3 protein. Among around 470,000 distinct CDR3 sequences listed, roughly 24% were seen once. V was clipped by 8 bases and J by 2 bases; unmatched bases: 9. CDR3 length: 14 residues. CDR1 PRHDT and CDR2 FYEKMQ come from the germline V gene (reference sequence). This sample was included in a study of molecular identifiers for immune sequencing clone quantification. Study overall: RNA, taken in replicates from approximately 20,000 or 100,000 naive CD8 cells, was split five ways, with four sequenced.

Notes on the study in general: The share of molecules held by clones above 20 RNA copies was over 97% in effector cells and under 1% in naive cells.

What was sequenced was naive CD8+ T cells from blood, with Jurkat cell RNA spiked in. Subset: FACS-sorted CD8+CD4-CCR7+CD45RA+ naive T cells. The chain carries TRBV13 and TRBJ2-7; 7 bases align to TRBD1. The sequence derives from a human donor in good health. Some libraries in this study had Jurkat cell RNA spiked in. In DNA form, the CDR3 reads TGTGCCAGCGGTCCGGGACAGACGACCTACGAGCAGTACTCC. It is translated as CASGPGQTTYEQYS.